A selection of T cell receptor beta chains follows, all from one sample in a study of CD8 T cells in ankylosing spondylitis. Using its own MiXCR run on the 5' RACE reads, TCRdb lists one record per CDR3 protein. The table lists around 27,000 distinct CDR3 sequences, roughly 2.4% of them singletons. The sequenced sample was blood, either unsorted or a sorted T cell fraction (not recorded which). These receptors were taken from a female donor with ankylosing spondylitis or in good health (not recorded which). CDR3s include the opening cysteine and the closing phenylalanine or tryptophan. Each record gives: CDR3 DNA, CDR3 protein, clone size, V gene, J gene, D gene, CDR3 length. The D gene is left open where the match is weak. A clone size is listed for some rows: how often the clone was seen (once, few, many), or a class if it is expanded.

cdr3_nt: TGTGCCAGCAGCGTCGTCCGGGACGGGAGGACCTACAATGAGCAGTTCTTC
cdr3_aa: CASSVVRDGRTYNEQFF
clone_size: many
v_call: TRBV9
j_call: TRBJ2-1
d_call: TRBD2
cdr3_length: 17

cdr3_nt: TGTGCCAGCAGCACTCGAGGGACGTGGGTGGCCGGGGAGCTGTTTTTT
cdr3_aa: CASSTRGTWVAGELFF
clone_size: many
v_call: TRBV9
j_call: TRBJ2-2
d_call: .
cdr3_length: 16

cdr3_nt: TGTGCCAGCAGCGCCCGGGGAGGGGGGACCACAACTAATGAAAAACTGTTTTTT
cdr3_aa: CASSARGGGTTTNEKLFF
clone_size: many
v_call: TRBV9
j_call: TRBJ1-4
d_call: .
cdr3_length: 18

cdr3_nt: TGTGCCAGCAGTCTCCAGAACTCTGGAAACACCATATATTTT
cdr3_aa: CASSLQNSGNTIYF
clone_size: many
v_call: TRBV9
j_call: TRBJ1-3
d_call: .
cdr3_length: 14

cdr3_nt: TGTGCCAGCAGCGTACAACTAGCGGGAGGGTTGGATACGCAGTATTTT
cdr3_aa: CASSVQLAGGLDTQYF
clone_size: many
v_call: TRBV9
j_call: TRBJ2-3
d_call: TRBD2
cdr3_length: 16

cdr3_nt: TGTGCCAGCAGCTCCTACCCGGGATCTGGCCAAGAGACCCAGTACTTC
cdr3_aa: CASSSYPGSGQETQYF
clone_size: many
v_call: TRBV9
j_call: TRBJ2-5
d_call: .
cdr3_length: 16

cdr3_nt: TGTGCCAGCAGCCCCGGAGACAGAAGCTCCTACGAGCAGTACTTC
cdr3_aa: CASSPGDRSSYEQYF
clone_size: many
v_call: TRBV9
j_call: TRBJ2-7
d_call: .
cdr3_length: 15

cdr3_nt: TGTGCCAGCAGCAAGGGGATGGCGGGAGGCCCCTACGAGCAGTACTTC
cdr3_aa: CASSKGMAGGPYEQYF
clone_size: many
v_call: TRBV9
j_call: TRBJ2-7
d_call: TRBD2
cdr3_length: 16

cdr3_nt: TGTGCCAGCAGCGTACTCCCTAACACCGGGGAGCTGTTTTTT
cdr3_aa: CASSVLPNTGELFF
clone_size: many
v_call: TRBV9
j_call: TRBJ2-2
d_call: .
cdr3_length: 14

cdr3_nt: TGTGCCAGCAGCGTAGCAGGGACAGGGGACACCGGGGAGCTGTTTTTT
cdr3_aa: CASSVAGTGDTGELFF
clone_size: many
v_call: TRBV9
j_call: TRBJ2-2
d_call: TRBD1
cdr3_length: 16

cdr3_nt: TGTGCCAGCAGCGTCCACGGACAGCCCACCGAAAACACCGGGGAGCTGTTTTTT
cdr3_aa: CASSVHGQPTENTGELFF
clone_size: medium-sized
v_call: TRBV9
j_call: TRBJ2-2
d_call: .
cdr3_length: 18

cdr3_nt: TGTGCCAGCAGCGTAGGGACGGCGGGAGTGGGAGAGCAGTACTTC
cdr3_aa: CASSVGTAGVGEQYF
clone_size: many
v_call: TRBV9
j_call: TRBJ2-7
d_call: TRBD2
cdr3_length: 15

cdr3_nt: TGTGCCAGCAGCGTAGCGCCAGGGAGCTCCTATAATTCACCCCTCCACTTT
cdr3_aa: CASSVAPGSSYNSPLHF
clone_size: many
v_call: TRBV9
j_call: TRBJ1-6
d_call: .
cdr3_length: 17

cdr3_nt: TGTGCCAGCAGCGGGGGACTAGCGGGAGGGGGAAATGAGCAGTTCTTC
cdr3_aa: CASSGGLAGGGNEQFF
clone_size: many
v_call: TRBV9
j_call: TRBJ2-1
d_call: TRBD2
cdr3_length: 16

cdr3_nt: TGTGCCAGCAGCCCACCTTGGGGGACGGACTATGGCTACACCTTC
cdr3_aa: CASSPPWGTDYGYTF
clone_size: many
v_call: TRBV9
j_call: TRBJ1-2
d_call: .
cdr3_length: 15

cdr3_nt: TGTGCCAGCAGCGGGGGGCCCCTCCACTTT
cdr3_aa: CASSGGPLHF
clone_size: .
v_call: TRBV5-6
j_call: TRBJ1-6
d_call: .
cdr3_length: 10

cdr3_nt: TGTGCCAGCAGCGTAGGTGATAGCGGGAGGTACGAGCAGTACTTC
cdr3_aa: CASSVGDSGRYEQYF
clone_size: many
v_call: TRBV9
j_call: TRBJ2-7
d_call: TRBD2
cdr3_length: 15

cdr3_nt: TGTGCCAGCAGCGTCAACCCCCAAGAGACCCAGTACTTC
cdr3_aa: CASSVNPQETQYF
clone_size: .
v_call: TRBV9
j_call: TRBJ2-5
d_call: .
cdr3_length: 13

cdr3_nt: TGTGCCAGCAGCCCCCTAACACAGGGGTATGGCACCGGGGAGCTGTTTTTT
cdr3_aa: CASSPLTQGYGTGELFF
clone_size: many
v_call: TRBV9
j_call: TRBJ2-2
d_call: TRBD1
cdr3_length: 17

cdr3_nt: TGTGCCAGCAGCGTCTTAGCGGGGCATTCCTACGAGCAGTACTTC
cdr3_aa: CASSVLAGHSYEQYF
clone_size: medium-sized
v_call: TRBV9
j_call: TRBJ2-7
d_call: TRBD2
cdr3_length: 15

cdr3_nt: TGTGCCAGCAGCCTCCCCTCGACTGGCCAAGAGACCCAGTACTTC
cdr3_aa: CASSLPSTGQETQYF
clone_size: many
v_call: TRBV9
j_call: TRBJ2-5
d_call: .
cdr3_length: 15

cdr3_nt: TGTGCCAGCAGCGTAGGGGGCGAAGCTGAGGGGGAGCTGTTTTTT
cdr3_aa: CASSVGGEAEGELFF
clone_size: .
v_call: TRBV9
j_call: TRBJ2-2
d_call: .
cdr3_length: 15

cdr3_nt: TGTGCCAGCAGCGAGGACAGGATGTCCAATGAGCTGTTCTTC
cdr3_aa: CASSEDRMSNELFF
clone_size: many
v_call: TRBV9
j_call: TRBJ2-1
d_call: TRBD1
cdr3_length: 14

cdr3_nt: TGTGCCAGCAGCGTACACTCTGCGGGAGGTGTGAATGAGCAGTTCTTC
cdr3_aa: CASSVHSAGGVNEQFF
clone_size: many
v_call: TRBV9
j_call: TRBJ2-1
d_call: TRBD2
cdr3_length: 16

cdr3_nt: TGTGCCAGCAGCGTAACTAGCGGGGGGTTGAATGAGCAGTTCTTC
cdr3_aa: CASSVTSGGLNEQFF
clone_size: many
v_call: TRBV9
j_call: TRBJ2-1
d_call: TRBD2
cdr3_length: 15

cdr3_nt: TGTGCCAGCAGCGAAAGCGGGAACTCCTACAATGAGCAGTTCTTC
cdr3_aa: CASSESGNSYNEQFF
clone_size: many
v_call: TRBV9
j_call: TRBJ2-1
d_call: TRBD2
cdr3_length: 15

cdr3_nt: TGTGCCAGCAGCGTAGAGCGGTGGGGTACCGGGGAGCTGTTTTTT
cdr3_aa: CASSVERWGTGELFF
clone_size: many
v_call: TRBV9
j_call: TRBJ2-2
d_call: .
cdr3_length: 15

cdr3_nt: TGTGCCAGCAGCGCCTCGACTAGCGGGAGACGTGGCGGGGAGCTGTTTTTT
cdr3_aa: CASSASTSGRRGGELFF
clone_size: many
v_call: TRBV9
j_call: TRBJ2-2
d_call: TRBD2
cdr3_length: 17

cdr3_nt: TGTGCCAGCAGCTCCGGGAATGGGTATGAGCAGTTCTTC
cdr3_aa: CASSSGNGYEQFF
clone_size: many
v_call: TRBV9
j_call: TRBJ2-1
d_call: .
cdr3_length: 13

cdr3_nt: TGTGCCAGCAGCGTAGCTACCGGGCGCGATGAGCAGTTCTTC
cdr3_aa: CASSVATGRDEQFF
clone_size: many
v_call: TRBV9
j_call: TRBJ2-1
d_call: .
cdr3_length: 14

cdr3_nt: TGTGCCAGCAGCGTAGACGGGGTGGTTCAGCCCCAGCATTTT
cdr3_aa: CASSVDGVVQPQHF
clone_size: many
v_call: TRBV9
j_call: TRBJ1-5
d_call: .
cdr3_length: 14

cdr3_nt: TGTGCCAGCAGCGTAGCCGCAGGTTGGGGCAACGAGCAGTACTTC
cdr3_aa: CASSVAAGWGNEQYF
clone_size: many
v_call: TRBV9
j_call: TRBJ2-7
d_call: .
cdr3_length: 15